The 26 T cell receptor beta chains given below trace back to one sample, sequenced in a study of shared clonotypes between healthy human individuals. The method was immunoSEQ multiplex PCR; TCRdb's version includes in-frame clones alone and lacks a portion of them. The table records about 600,000 clones, roughly 97% of them present only once. Material: naive CD4+ T cells sorted from blood. Specified subset: CD45RA+ positively selected. The receptor set was obtained from a woman aged 25 to 39 in good health.

The chain has TRBV6-1 and TRBJ2-3, with 8 bases fitting TRBD2. Germline CDR1 MNHNS, CDR2 SASEGT. Losses at the gene ends were 2 bases for V and 6 bases for J; bases not matched to a gene: 10. The length of the CDR3 is 16 residues. CDR3 residues: CASSEPGSGMDDTQYF. Written as DNA, the CDR3 is TGTGCCAGCAGTGAACCAGGTAGCGGGATGGATGATACGCAGTATTTT.

The V call is TRBV27, the J call TRBJ2-7, with 12 positions matching TRBD2. From germline, CDR1 is MNHEY and CDR2 SMNVEV (reference sequence). V shed 5 bases and J 0 bases; nucleotides not matched to a gene: 14. This CDR3 comprises 19 residues. CDR3 amino acids: CASSPKGTSGLAPSYEQYF. CDR3 nucleotides: TGTGCCAGCAGTCCTAAAGGGACTAGCGGGCTGGCCCCCTCCTACGAGCAGTACTTC.

This clone was detected once. The chain joins TRBV11-2 to TRBJ2-5, with unresolved D. V was pared by 6 bases and J by 4 bases, with 9 bases between. Germline V gene data show CDR1 as SGHAT and CDR2 as FQNNGV. The CDR3 spans 12 residues. The CDR3 spells CASRDFGETQYF. CDR3 coding DNA: TGTGCCAGCAGAGACTTCGGAGAGACCCAGTACTTC.

The rearrangement uses TRBV6-6 and TRBJ2-5; possibly TRBD2 for D (5 bases). The J call is uncertain, as TRBJ2-7 better fits the DNA end. Per the germline V gene, CDR1 is MNHNY and CDR2 is SVGAGI (reference sequence). The CDR3 sequence is 14 residues long. This chain's CDR3 is CASSPQVALYEQYF. CDR3 bases: TGTGCCAGCAGTCCCCAGGTAGCGCTCTACGAGCAGTACTTC.

This rearrangement joins TRBV7-6 to TRBJ1-5; 7 bases align to TRBD1. Germline lookup yields CDR1 SGHVS and CDR2 FNYEAQ. V lost 4 bases, J lost 2 bases, and 8 bases stayed unmatched. The CDR3 has 16 residues. In nucleotides, the CDR3 is TGTGCCAGCAGCTCCAGGGGGGAAGATGGCAATCAGCCCCAGCATTTT. It yields the protein CASSSRGEDGNQPQHF. The full variable domain, in which reference TRBV7-6 and TRBJ1-5 provide the parts outside the CDR3, is GAGVSQSPRYKVTKRGQDVALRCDPISGHVSLYWYRQALGQGPEFLTYFNYEAQQDKSGLPNDRFSAERPEGSISTLTIQRTEQRDSAMYRCASSSRGEDGNQPQHFGDGTRLSIL.

The rearrangement uses TRBV6-5 and TRBJ2-7; a weak D match, TRBD1 (6 bases). Trimming removed 6 bases from V and 7 bases from J, with 19 bases in between. CDR1 and CDR2 from the germline V gene are MNHEY and SVGAGI. The length of the CDR3 is 14 residues. The chain's CDR3 is CASSPLLWGQEQYF. For the CDR3, the DNA is TGTGCCAGCAGCCCTTTATTATGGGGGCAGGAGCAGTACTTC.

V is TRBV10-3 and J is TRBJ2-1; TRBD2 is a possible D gene (7 bases). This CDR3 is 13 amino acids long. V gave up 10 bases and J gave up 15 bases, with 25 bases separating them. In germline, CDR1 is ENHRY, CDR2 SYGVKD. CDR3 nucleotides: TGTGCCACGGGACACCCGGGACTATTGTCCCCGTTCTTC. Encoded protein: CATGHPGLLSPFF.

The chain links TRBV5-1 to TRBJ2-3, with 14 positions matching TRBD2. This CDR3 is built from 17 residues. CDR1 is SGHRS, CDR2 YFSETQ, per germline. V trimming: 2 bases; J trimming: 3 bases; junction bases outside the gene matches: 5. CDR3 coding DNA: TGCGCCAGCAGCTTCCCCGGGACTAGCGGGAGAACAGATACGCAGTATTTT. This codes for CASSFPGTSGRTDTQYF.

The chain links TRBV30 to TRBJ1-4; no reliable D call. The V gene's germline CDR1 is GTSNPN and CDR2 SVGIG (reference sequence). Trimming left V 1 base short and J 0 bases short, with 6 bases between. The CDR3 contains 14 residues. CDR3 protein: CAWSEGATNEKLFF. CDR3 bases: TGTGCCTGGAGTGAGGGAGCAACTAATGAAAAACTGTTTTTT.

The V and J genes are TRBV6-6 and TRBJ2-5; TRBD2 agrees at 13 bases. The last part of the DNA fits TRBJ2-7 better; the J call may be wrong. The germline V gene has CDR1 MNHNY and CDR2 SVGAGI (reference sequence). The CDR3 extends over 14 amino acids. The CDR3 region is CASSRTSGSYEQYF. The CDR3 DNA reads as TGTGCCAGCAGTCGGACTAGCGGGAGTTACGAGCAGTACTTC.

The chain recombines TRBV30 with TRBJ1-4; a possible D gene is TRBD1 (5 bases). This CDR3 contains 14 residues. Trimming removed 0 bases from V and 8 bases from J, with 13 bases in between. Germline V gene sequence: CDR1 GTSNPN, CDR2 SVGIG (reference sequence). The CDR3 region is CAWSVQTVGEKLFF. The DNA of the CDR3 is TGTGCCTGGAGTGTACAGACAGTGGGGGAAAAACTGTTTTTT.

The chain carries TRBV18 and TRBJ2-7, with 10 nucleotides matching TRBD1. Germline V CDR1 and CDR2: KGHSH, LQKENI. Trimming at V came to 1 base and at J to 6 bases, leaving 6 bases not matched to a gene. The CDR3 length is 15 residues. Here the CDR3 reads CASSPRGTGDSEQYF. The CDR3 bases are TGTGCCAGCTCACCACGGGGGACAGGGGACTCCGAGCAGTACTTC.

CDR3: CASSLGQKGSEQYF. The CDR3 bases are TGTGCCAGCAGCTTGGGACAGAAGGGCAGCGAGCAGTACTTC. The rearrangement links TRBV27 to TRBJ2-7, with 7 bases identical to TRBD1. This CDR3 contains 14 residues. Looked up from germline, CDR1 is MNHEY and CDR2 is SMNVEV (reference sequence). V lost 6 bases, J lost 6 bases, and 11 bases stayed unmatched.

J is TRBJ1-1 and V is TRBV6-6, with 7 bases lining up with TRBD1. From germline, CDR1 is MNHNY and CDR2 SVGAGI (reference sequence). The CDR3 is made up of 14 amino acids. J gave up 4 bases and V 5 bases, and 7 bases lay outside the gene matches. The chain's CDR3 is CASSDRDASTEAFF. The CDR3 DNA reads TGTGCCAGCAGTGACAGGGATGCGAGCACTGAAGCTTTCTTT.

The J gene is TRBJ1-5, the V gene TRBV19; D is unclear. V gave up 8 bases and J gave up 5 bases, with 19 bases separating them. The CDR3 totals 15 residues. The V gene's germline CDR1 is LNHDA and CDR2 SQIVND (reference sequence). The CDR3 bases are TGTGCCAGTCATGATAGGTGGCAGACTCATCAGCCCCAGCATTTT. It specifies CASHDRWQTHQPQHF.

The rearrangement joins TRBV29-1 to TRBJ1-2; no definite D call. Germline V CDR1 and CDR2: SQVTM, ANQGSEA. This CDR3 is built from 13 residues. The ends were cut back, 4 bases at V and 0 bases at J, with 9 bases in the middle. This chain's CDR3 is CSVAADPNYGYTF. CDR3 sequence (DNA): TGCAGCGTTGCGGCAGACCCTAACTATGGCTACACCTTC.

The gene calls are TRBV30 and TRBJ2-1, with 9 bases fitting TRBD1. The junction had 4 bases not matched to a gene; V was cut back by 0 bases and J by 10 bases. The CDR3 spans 13 residues. The germline V gene encodes CDR1 GTSNPN and CDR2 SVGIG (reference sequence). CDR3 sequence reads: CAWSVGTGLEQFF. In DNA, the CDR3 is TGTGCCTGGAGTGTTGGGACAGGGTTGGAGCAGTTCTTC.

V gene TRBV6-5 combines with J gene TRBJ1-6; possible D gene TRBD1, 6 bases. CDR3 length: 15 residues. Germline lookup yields CDR1 MNHEY and CDR2 SVGAGI. Trimming removed 9 bases at V and 7 bases at J, with 19 bases between. CDR3 in DNA: TGTGCCAGTTCTCGGGGGGACATGCTCAATTCACCCCTCCACTTT. Its protein is CASSRGDMLNSPLHF.

The chain employs TRBV19 and TRBJ2-1; the D gene could be TRBD1 or TRBD2 (6 bases each). Trimming took off 7 bases at V and 0 bases at J, with 10 bases between the two ends. Per the germline V gene, CDR1 is LNHDA and CDR2 is SQIVND (reference sequence). The CDR3 spans 14 residues. CDR3 amino acids: CASKGGLSYNEQFF. CDR3 in DNA: TGTGCCAGTAAAGGGGGGCTCTCCTACAATGAGCAGTTCTTC.

V gene TRBV10-1 combines with J gene TRBJ2-7; the match to TRBD2 covers 14 bases. Germline V gives CDR1 WNHNN, CDR2 SYGVQD (reference sequence). This CDR3 comprises 16 residues. The ends lost 6 bases at V and 7 bases at J; junction bases unmatched: 11. The CDR3 nucleotides are TGCGCCAGCAGCACTCAGGGACTAGCGGGAGAGGGGGAGCAGTACTTC. Encoded protein: CASSTQGLAGEGEQYF.

This clone appeared once. The V call is TRBV28, the J call TRBJ2-7; the match to TRBD1 covers 7 bases. This CDR3 has 15 amino acids. Germline V gives CDR1 MDHEN, CDR2 SYDVKM. The V segment lost 4 bases and the J segment 6 bases; nucleotides outside the gene matches: 12. CDR3 in DNA: TGTGCCAGCAGTTGGGCCGGGACAGCGTTCGGCGAGCAGTACTTC. Translating it yields CASSWAGTAFGEQYF.

V is TRBV27 and J is TRBJ1-4, with D uncertain. Per the germline V gene, CDR1 is MNHEY and CDR2 is SMNVEV (reference sequence). This CDR3 contains 15 residues. V lost 8 bases to trimming and J lost 3 bases, with 16 bases between them. The CDR3 reads CASRLLGRPNEKLFF. CDR3 DNA sequence: TGTGCCAGCCGCTTGCTGGGTCGACCTAATGAAAAACTGTTTTTT.

The chain is built from TRBV28 and TRBJ1-2, with a weak D call TRBD1 (5 bases). Per germline, CDR1 MDHEN and CDR2 SYDVKM. The V end was cut by 3 bases, the J end by 6 bases, with 8 bases between. The CDR3 covers 12 residues. CDR3 region: CASSFTRDGYTF. DNA of the CDR3: TGTGCCAGCAGTTTTACCAGGGATGGCTACACCTTC.

V usage is TRBV5-1 and J usage is TRBJ2-2; D is unresolved. Per the germline V gene, CDR1 is SGHRS and CDR2 is YFSETQ. CDR3 length: 15 residues. V was trimmed by 6 bases and J by 1 base, leaving 13 bases between them. In DNA form, the CDR3 reads TGCGCCAGCACTAAAGCGAACATGAACACCGGGGAGCTGTTTTTT. It translates to CASTKANMNTGELFF.

V and J are TRBV6-5 and TRBJ1-6, with D possibly being TRBD1 (5 bases). Trimming removed 7 bases at V and 5 bases at J, with 9 bases between. Germline V CDR1 and CDR2: MNHEY, SVGAGI. This CDR3 has 13 amino acids. The chain's CDR3 is CASKPTDNSPLHF. The CDR3 coding sequence is TGTGCCAGCAAACCGACAGATAATTCACCCCTCCACTTT.

V is TRBV28 and J is TRBJ1-1, with D perhaps TRBD1 (5 bases). V was clipped by 5 bases and J by 1 base, with 17 bases between them. This CDR3 is 16 amino acids long. In germline, CDR1 is MDHEN, CDR2 SYDVKM. CDR3 region: CASSLGAFKGNTEAFF. CDR3 DNA: TGTGCCAGCAGTCTTGGGGCCTTTAAAGGGAACACTGAAGCTTTCTTT.